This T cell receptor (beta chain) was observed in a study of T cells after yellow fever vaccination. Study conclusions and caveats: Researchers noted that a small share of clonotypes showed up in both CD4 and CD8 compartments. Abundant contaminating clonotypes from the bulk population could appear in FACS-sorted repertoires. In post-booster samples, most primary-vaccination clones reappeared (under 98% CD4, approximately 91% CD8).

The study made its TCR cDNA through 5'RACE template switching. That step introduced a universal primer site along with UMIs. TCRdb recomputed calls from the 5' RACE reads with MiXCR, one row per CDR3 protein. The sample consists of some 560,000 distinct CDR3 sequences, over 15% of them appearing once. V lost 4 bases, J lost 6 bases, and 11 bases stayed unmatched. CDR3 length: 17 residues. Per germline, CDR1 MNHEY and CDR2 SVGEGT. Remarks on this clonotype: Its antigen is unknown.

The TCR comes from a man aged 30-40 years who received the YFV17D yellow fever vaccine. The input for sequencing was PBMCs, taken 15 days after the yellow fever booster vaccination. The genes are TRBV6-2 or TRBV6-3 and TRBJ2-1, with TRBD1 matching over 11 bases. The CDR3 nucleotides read TGTGCCAGCAGTTCGGGACAGGGGGTTCTAGTTGTCAATGAGCAGTTCTTC. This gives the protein CASSSGQGVLVVNEQFF.